The rows below give T cell receptor beta chains drawn from one sample of a study of cytomegalovirus exposure and HLA in healthy donors. Sequencing used immunoSEQ multiplex PCR; TCRdb keeps in-frame clones, though not all of them. The data show more than 150,000 clones, over 75% seen once. The sequencing sample was made of PBMCs. These receptors all stem from a girl under two years old in good health and CMV-seronegative. Each CDR3 is given with its conserved first and last residue. The order of the fields is clone size, CDR3 length, J gene, V gene, D gene, CDR3 protein, CDR3 DNA. The D gene is left open where the match is weak. Size tells how often a clone was seen (once, few, many) or the class of an expanded clone, and some rows leave it out.

-	15	TRBJ1-2	TRBV6-1	-	CASVAILPMDYGYTF	TGTGCCAGTGTTGCTATACTACCGATGGACTATGGCTACACCTTC
-	16	TRBJ2-7	TRBV6-6	TRBD2	CASSYSLAGGWNEQYF	TGTGCCAGCAGTTACTCGCTGGCGGGAGGGTGGAACGAGCAGTACTTC
-	17	TRBJ2-3	TRBV9	TRBD2	CASSYFSGRSSTDTQYF	TGTGCCAGCAGCTACTTCAGCGGGAGGTCTAGCACAGATACGCAGTATTTT
-	16	TRBJ1-1	TRBV4-2	-	CASSQDRDILNTEAFF	TGTGCCAGCAGCCAAGATAGAGACATTCTGAACACTGAAGCTTTCTTT
once	17	TRBJ2-3	TRBV5-4	TRBD2	CASSGGTSGPSTDTQYF	TGTGCCAGCAGCGGCGGGACTAGCGGGCCTAGCACAGATACGCAGTATTTT
-	15	TRBJ2-5	TRBV15	TRBD2	CATSRDNSGKETQYF	TGTGCCACCAGCAGAGATAATAGCGGGAAAGAGACCCAGTACTTC
-	15	TRBJ2-1	TRBV7-3	-	CASSLQVSTSNEQFF	TGTGCCAGCAGCTTGCAGGTTTCGACATCGAATGAGCAGTTCTTC
few	17	TRBJ2-7	TRBV7-9	TRBD2	CSSSLFAGLAGGDEQYF	TGTTCCAGCAGCTTATTTGCGGGTCTAGCGGGAGGGGACGAGCAGTACTTC
-	14	TRBJ2-2	TRBV25-1	-	CASSDRVGTGELFF	TGTGCCAGCAGTGACAGGGTCGGGACCGGGGAGCTGTTTTTT
few	17	TRBJ1-1	TRBV5-6	TRBD1	CASSFGTGGVQNTEAFF	TGTGCCAGCAGCTTTGGGACAGGGGGCGTCCAGAACACTGAAGCTTTCTTT
-	13	TRBJ1-2	TRBV6-1	-	CASSEAHNYGYTF	TGTGCCAGCAGTGAAGCCCATAACTATGGCTACACCTTC
-	14	TRBJ1-2	TRBV18	-	CASSPSDGGYGYTF	TGTGCCAGCTCACCAAGCGACGGGGGCTATGGCTACACCTTC
-	15	TRBJ2-2	TRBV2	-	CASSSRDKYTGELFF	TGTGCCAGCAGTTCCCGGGACAAGTACACCGGGGAGCTGTTTTTT
-	16	TRBJ2-2	TRBV5-4	TRBD1	CASSRGGQGAFGELFF	TGTGCCAGCAGCAGGGGGGGACAGGGGGCGTTCGGGGAGCTGTTTTTT
-	14	TRBJ2-5	TRBV7-9	-	CSSSFTGARETQYF	TGTTCCAGCAGCTTCACAGGTGCCCGGGAGACCCAGTACTTC
-	15	TRBJ1-6	TRBV4-3	-	CASSQVGTAGSPLHF	TGCGCCAGCAGCCAAGTGGGGACGGCGGGATCACCCCTCCACTTT
-	15	TRBJ2-1	TRBV9	-	CASSVGSEIYNEQFF	TGTGCCAGCAGCGTAGGTTCGGAGATATACAATGAGCAGTTCTTC
-	19	TRBJ2-6	TRBV5-1	-	CASSSIQGTGTSGANVLTF	TGCGCCAGCAGCTCCATCCAGGGGACGGGTACCTCTGGGGCCAACGTCCTGACTTTC
-	15	TRBJ1-2	TRBV29-1	-	CSVEVIQGPSRGYTF	TGCAGCGTTGAAGTGATACAGGGACCTTCGCGTGGCTACACCTTC
-	15	TRBJ2-1	TRBV4-1	TRBD2	CASTLSRGGYNEQFF	TGCGCCAGCACCCTTAGCCGCGGGGGATACAATGAGCAGTTCTTC
-	15	TRBJ2-1	TRBV10-3	-	CAISEQVVGYNEQFF	TGTGCCATCAGTGAGCAGGTAGTTGGCTACAATGAGCAGTTCTTC
-	15	TRBJ2-7	TRBV7-2	TRBD2	CASSGSSGSEFEQYF	TGTGCCAGCAGCGGATCCAGCGGGAGCGAATTCGAGCAGTACTTC
-	17	TRBJ2-5	TRBV9	TRBD2	CASSRRGLAGEGETQYF	TGTGCCAGCAGCCGAAGGGGACTAGCGGGAGAAGGAGAGACCCAGTACTTC